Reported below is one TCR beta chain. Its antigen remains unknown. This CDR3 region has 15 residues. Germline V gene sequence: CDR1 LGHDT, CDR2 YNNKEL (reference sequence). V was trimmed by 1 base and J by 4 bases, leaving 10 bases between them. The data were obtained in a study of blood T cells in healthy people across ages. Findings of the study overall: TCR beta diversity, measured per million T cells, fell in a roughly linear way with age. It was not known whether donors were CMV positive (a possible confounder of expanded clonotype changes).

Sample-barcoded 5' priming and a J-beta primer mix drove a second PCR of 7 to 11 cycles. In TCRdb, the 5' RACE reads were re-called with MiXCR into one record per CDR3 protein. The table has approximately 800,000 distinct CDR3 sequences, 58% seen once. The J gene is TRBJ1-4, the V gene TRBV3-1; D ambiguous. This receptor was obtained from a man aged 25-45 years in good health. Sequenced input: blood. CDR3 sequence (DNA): TGTGCCAGCAGCCAAGCACAGAGCCTTAATGAAAAACTGTTTTTT. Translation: CASSQAQSLNEKLFF.